One TCR beta chain is described in this entry. The data are from a study of blood T cell repertoires in COVID-19. The protocol was immunoSEQ multiplex PCR, while the TCRdb copy is restricted to in-frame clones and leaves out a portion. Of more than 95,000 clones in the sample, approximately 80% were seen once. Germline V gives CDR1 MNHEY, CDR2 SMNVEV (reference sequence). V was pared by 2 bases and J by 4 bases, with 9 bases of the junction left unmatched. CDR3 size: 16 residues. The sample taken for sequencing was peripheral blood. The rearrangement uses TRBV27 and TRBJ2-5; TRBD2 aligns across 8 bases. The sequence came from a woman between 50 and 59 years old with acute or convalescent COVID-19. The CDR3 here is CASSLNSGGLIETQYF. CDR3 DNA: TGTGCCAGCAGTTTAAATTCGGGGGGGCTAATAGAGACCCAGTACTTC.